This is a list of T cell receptor beta chains from one sample in a study of T cell changes during pregnancy in multiple sclerosis. The assay was immunoSEQ multiplex PCR, and TCRdb's table has in-frame clones only and misses some. The table shows around 83,000 clones, with 75% to 95% occurring only once. Sequences were derived from CD4+ T cells from peripheral blood mononuclear cells, sampled in the second trimester of pregnancy. The source of these receptors is a female donor with multiple sclerosis, enrolled in a pregnancy study. The CDR3 runs from the conserved cysteine through the conserved F or W. A D gene is named only where the DNA matches it firmly.

D | V | CDR3
NA | TRBV5-1 | CASSRTVGSGNTIYF
NA | TRBV27 | CASSFRVSGQPQHF
NA | TRBV6-5 | CASMRGANYGYTF
NA | TRBV11-3 | CASSLGGKRTDTQYF
TRBD2 | TRBV7-3 | CASSLFLAGNTGELFF
NA | TRBV4-3 | CASSPVRGTDTQYF
NA | TRBV18 | CASSRPQAKDTQYF
TRBD1 | TRBV11-2 | CASSPSGTSGGDNQPQHF
NA | TRBV28 | CASTATGAKNIQYF
NA | TRBV29-1 | CSVEVRGVGTEAFF
NA | TRBV15 | CATSRALGASYNEQFF
TRBD2 | TRBV4-1 | CASSQELAGGEETQYF
TRBD2 | TRBV7-9 | CASRETSGSPGELFF
TRBD1 | TRBV7-3 | CASSAQPGTGRGFIYNEQFF
NA | TRBV30 | CAWREGGARNTEAFF
NA | TRBV7-2 | CASSPRDTQYF
TRBD2 | TRBV28 | CASLAGVTYEQYF
NA | TRBV19 | CASSPETYNEQFF
TRBD1 | TRBV30 | CAIRQGDDSPLHF
NA | TRBV18 | CASSPDISGNTIYF
TRBD1 | TRBV6-1 | CASSERQGMGNTEAFF
TRBD1 | TRBV7-8 | CASSSRPSGQLYGYTF